This T cell receptor beta chain was sequenced for a study of OX40 agonist ivuxolimab in advanced cancers. Whole-study context: Cohort: 82.7% men, mean age about 60, aged roughly 23 to 79.

Measured with immunoSEQ multiplex PCR; TCRdb has only the in-frame clones, and not every one. The sample holds tens of thousands of clones, roughly nine tenths seen once. CDR1 is SGHNT and CDR2 is YYREEE in the germline V gene (reference sequence). The CDR3 loop spans 15 amino acids. The V and J ends lost 5 bases and 0 bases respectively, with 13 bases between them. The chain employs TRBV5-4 and TRBJ2-3; D possibly corresponds to TRBD1 (6 bases). This sequence originates from an adult with an advanced solid tumor such as melanoma, head and neck, liver or kidney cancer. The sequencing used CD4+ or CD8+ T cells sorted from blood, collected in a trial of the OX40 agonist ivuxolimab. CDR3 nucleotide sequence: TGTGCCAGCAGTTCGGACAGCTCTAGCACAGATACGCAGTATTTT. It encodes CASSSDSSSTDTQYF.